This is a list of T cell receptor beta chains from one sample in a study of T-cell reconstitution after alpha-beta-depleted transplantation in children. TCRdb passed the PCR reads through MiXCR, listing each CDR3 protein once. The sample shows under 850,000 distinct CDR3 sequences, about an eighth of them seen only once. The sequences come from PBMCs, collected before TCRalphabeta/CD19-depleted stem cell transplant. These receptor sequences come from a girl aged 2 to 10 with congenital amegakaryocytic thrombocytopenia, due to receive a stem cell transplant. CDR3s include the opening cysteine and the closing phenylalanine or tryptophan. Each record gives: V gene, D gene, J gene, clone size, CDR3 protein, CDR3 DNA. A D gene is named only where the DNA matches it firmly. Not every row has a clone size; where given, it reads once, few, many or a size class.

>TRBV7-9|-|TRBJ1-1|-
CASSYIPTPNTEAFF
TGTGCCAGCAGCTATATTCCGACCCCGAACACTGAAGCTTTCTTT
>TRBV20-1|-|TRBJ2-4|-
CSARSVPLLAKNIQYF
TGCAGTGCTAGATCGGTCCCCCTACTAGCCAAAAACATTCAGTACTTC
>TRBV28|-|TRBJ2-3|many
CASTIQWGRDPTDTQYF
TGTGCCAGCACCATCCAATGGGGCAGGGATCCCACAGATACGCAGTATTTT
>TRBV12-3/TRBV12-4|TRBD2|TRBJ2-2|many
CASSYHRPGLAGDSELFF
TGTGCCAGCAGTTACCACCGACCGGGACTAGCGGGTGACTCCGAGCTGTTTTTT
>TRBV5-1|-|TRBJ1-2|many
CASSLGLRLGYTF
TGCGCCAGCAGCTTGGGGCTCCGCCTAGGCTACACCTTC
>TRBV7-9|TRBD2|TRBJ2-4|-
CASSPGLAGVKNIQYF
TGTGCCAGCAGCCCGGGACTAGCGGGAGTTAAAAACATTCAGTACTTC
>TRBV27|-|TRBJ2-5|-
CASNPWGAHTSETQYF
TGTGCCAGCAACCCGTGGGGAGCGCATACTTCAGAGACCCAGTACTTC
>TRBV7-9|-|TRBJ2-5|-
CATSPKPRGQETQYF
TGTGCCACCAGTCCCAAACCGAGAGGCCAAGAGACCCAGTACTTC
>TRBV20-1|-|TRBJ2-5|-
CSARPQSSPLQETQYF
TGCAGTGCTAGACCCCAATCTAGCCCACTCCAAGAGACCCAGTACTTC
>TRBV20-1|-|TRBJ1-5|many
CSARSGFQPQHF
TGCAGTGCTAGGAGCGGGTTTCAGCCCCAGCATTTT
>TRBV29-1|-|TRBJ2-5|-
CSVAPGETQYF
TGCAGCGTTGCCCCCGGGGAGACCCAGTACTTC
>TRBV7-8|TRBD2|TRBJ2-2|few
CASSLVSAGAGELFF
TGTGCCAGCAGCTTAGTATCGGCGGGAGCCGGGGAGCTGTTTTTT
>TRBV7-9|-|TRBJ2-1|many
CASSPRTPTHSYNEQFF
TGTGCCAGCAGCCCCAGGACACCTACACACTCCTACAATGAGCAGTTCTTC
>TRBV29-1|-|TRBJ1-1|many
CSVVGLKGTEAFF
TGCAGCGTTGTCGGGCTAAAGGGCACTGAAGCTTTCTTT
>TRBV11-1|TRBD2|TRBJ2-4|few
CASSSRAGESLLAKNIQYF
TGTGCCAGCAGCTCTCGAGCGGGAGAGAGTCTACTAGCCAAAAACATTCAGTACTTC
>TRBV20-1|-|TRBJ1-6|many
CSARGDRTMDSPLHF
TGCAGTGCTAGAGGCGACAGGACTATGGATTCACCCCTCCACTTT
>TRBV12-3/TRBV12-4|-|TRBJ1-2|many
CASRAALNYGYTF
TGTGCCAGCAGGGCGGCCCTTAACTATGGCTACACCTTC